What follows is one TCR beta chain and its context. The clone's antigen remains unknown. Per-base qualities were not stored, and no clone one base away is much larger. V is shortened by 1 base, J by 15 bases, and the region joining them spans 10 bases. Taken from cysteine to phenylalanine, the CDR3 has 11 residues. The retained sequence is limited to the CDR3, 33 bases, with the frame set at the first base. This record comes from a study of control samples from healthy donors and cancer patients (TCRdb year 2020). Library generation was performed with the immunoSEQ multiplex PCR assay. Imported from immuneACCESS, the table was reduced by TCRdb to in-frame sequences with V and J called. These copies leave out some clones; in studies compared against another copy, an unresolved V gene accounts for under half, and the cause of the remainder is not known. Counted in this sample were 150,000 to 200,000 clones; 91% of them appeared once. The top ten clonotypes cover about 1.6% of the sample.

The sequence was obtained from a woman aged 25 to 39 in good health. The chain links TRBV12-3 or TRBV12-4 with TRBJ2-1; the D gene cannot be resolved beyond TRBD1 or TRBD2, each matching 6 bases. Sequencing was done on a sample of blood. The nucleotides are TGTGCCAGCAGTTTAGGGGGGGCCGTGTTCTTC. Its product reads: CASSLGGAVFF.